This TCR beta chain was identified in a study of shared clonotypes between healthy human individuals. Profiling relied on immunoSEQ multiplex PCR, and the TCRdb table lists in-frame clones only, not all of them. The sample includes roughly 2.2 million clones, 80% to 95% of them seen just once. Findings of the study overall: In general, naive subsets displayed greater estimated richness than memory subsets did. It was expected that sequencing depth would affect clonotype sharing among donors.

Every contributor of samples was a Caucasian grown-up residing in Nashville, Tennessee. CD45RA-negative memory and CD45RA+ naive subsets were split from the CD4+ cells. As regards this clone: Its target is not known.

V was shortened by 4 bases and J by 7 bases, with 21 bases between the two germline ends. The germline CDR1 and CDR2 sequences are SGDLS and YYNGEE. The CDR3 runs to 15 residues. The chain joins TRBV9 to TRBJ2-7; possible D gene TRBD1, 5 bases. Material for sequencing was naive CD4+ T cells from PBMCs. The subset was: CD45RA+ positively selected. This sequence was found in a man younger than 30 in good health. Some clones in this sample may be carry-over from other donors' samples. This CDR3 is CASSPRHNGAEEQYF. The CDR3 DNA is TGTGCCAGCAGCCCCCGTCACAATGGGGCGGAGGAGCAGTACTTC.